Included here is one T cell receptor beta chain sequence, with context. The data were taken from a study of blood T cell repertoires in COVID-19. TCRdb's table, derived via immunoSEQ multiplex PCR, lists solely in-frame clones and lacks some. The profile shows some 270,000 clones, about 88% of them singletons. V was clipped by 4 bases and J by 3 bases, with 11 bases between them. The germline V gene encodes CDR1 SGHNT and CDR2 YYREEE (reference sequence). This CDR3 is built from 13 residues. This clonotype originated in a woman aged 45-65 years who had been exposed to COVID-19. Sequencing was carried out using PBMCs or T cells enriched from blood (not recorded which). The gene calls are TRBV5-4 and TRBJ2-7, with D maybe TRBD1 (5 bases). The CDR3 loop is CASSPTVSYEQYF. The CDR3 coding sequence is TGTGCCAGCAGCCCGACAGTGAGCTACGAGCAGTACTTC.